This T cell receptor (beta chain) is from a study of glioma-infiltrating T cells after dendritic cell vaccination. With respect to this clone: Its antigen remains unknown.

Regarding time point: after dendritic cell vaccination, including at tumor progression/relapse. Trimming left V 1 base short and J 4 bases short, with 11 bases between. In germline, CDR1 is SGHNT, CDR2 YYREEE (reference sequence). The CDR3 consists of 14 residues. Measured with immunoSEQ multiplex PCR; TCRdb has only the in-frame clones, and not every one. The data show around 60,000 clones, over 75% seen once. Study-level results: Patients with more pretreatment TILs had longer time to progression and survival.

The clonotype was recovered from a human donor with glioblastoma. V and J are TRBV5-4 and TRBJ1-2; D remains unclear. This specimen consisted of blood, obtained after dendritic cell vaccination. The CDR3, as DNA: TGTGCCAGCAGCTTGTCCGGGGTTACCTATGGCTACACCTTC. Amino acids: CASSLSGVTYGYTF.